This TCR beta chain was retrieved from a study of shared clonotypes between healthy human individuals (dated by TCRdb to between 2020 and 2021). Regarding the study in general: A couple of women and three men aged 18 to 49 years were included in the cohort. For each donor, CD4 naive and CD4 memory were each given three plates, CD8 naive was given two plates, and CD8 memory was given one plate. To estimate repertoire size and how much clonotype sharing occurs between individuals, the study deeply sequenced the blood TCR repertoires of five healthy adults. To increase sequencing depth and limit assay-specific biases, different laboratories used diverse techniques to prepare libraries and sequence TCR repertoires. Each donor's leukapheresis produced roughly between roughly 0.85 and 9 billion PBMCs. Paper-wide results and their limitations: Naive subsets generally had larger estimated clonotype richness than memory subsets did. Pairwise subsampling led to the expectation that sequencing depth would affect the degree of clonotype sharing among donors. Only blood was sampled, and tissue TCR repertoires likely differ from those in blood. Incomplete sequencing was indicated by rarefaction of sorted-subset datasets, despite the large sequencing depth. The small number of donors limited the genetic and exposure-history diversity represented. Clonotypes shared by all four sorted-subset donors showed higher generation probabilities than non-shared clonotypes. Across four donors, about 5.2% of naive CD4, 3% to 4% of naive CD8, approximately 2.5% of memory CD4, and approximately 0.4% of memory CD8 clonotypes were shared.

In the case of this clone: Its antigen is not yet known. Base qualities are not at hand, and no much larger clone is one base apart. Other nucleotide sequences in the sample specify the same CDR3.

Using the deep immunoSEQ assay, TCR CDR3 regions were amplified from genomic DNA by multiplex PCR. For each cell subset, the extracted genomic DNA was distributed evenly across all wells of several immunoSEQ 96-well plates, and each plate served as one replicate. Each replicate PCR for sorted subsets received about 220 ng genomic DNA, equal to about 30,000 T cell genomes. Purified libraries were measured with a Qubit 3.0 fluorometer, size-checked on a Bioanalyzer 2100, and measured again with the KAPA Library Quantification kit. A separate single-read 150-cycle Illumina NextSeq 550 flow cell was used to sequence each immunoSEQ 96-well plate. On the authors' methods: Because only junctional sequences without quality scores were contained in the immunoSEQ output, filtering matching that applied to full-length reads could not be performed. Sequences were annotated with PyIR, a Python wrapper for IgBLAST v1.9, using IMGT germline references to assign V/J genes and CDR3. Reads with weak V/J assignments (E-value above 1e-6), missing CDR3, stop codons, out-of-frame junctions, or ambiguous translated residues were removed. V3J clonotypes were defined as sequences sharing an identical inferred V gene, J gene, and CDR3 amino acid sequence. To compute the percentage overlap between repertoires, the number of shared unique clonotypes was divided by the size of the smaller repertoire. Three approaches were used to assess repertoire richness: RTK rarefaction, the Chao1 estimator, and Recon v2.1 estimates of unobserved clonotypes. Generation probabilities were computed with OLGA for all TCRbeta clonotypes obtained by the gDNA method from several donors. This immuneACCESS table, as held by TCRdb, lists in-frame sequences with V and J called but not all clones. Of the missing ones, under half trace to an unresolved V gene in checked studies; the others have no known cause. Clone size and V and J calls were adopted from that table, with D and trimming inferred from the DNA. Counted in this sample were roughly 2.5 million clones; around 90% of them appeared once. The ten most abundant clones make up 0.13% to 0.15% of the sample.

Donors were healthy HIV-negative adults with no recently reported acute infections or vaccinations. All donors were Caucasian adults living in Nashville, Tennessee, USA. Magnetic negative selection was used to enrich CD4+ T cells, after which naive cells were positively selected on CD45RA and the negative fraction became the memory subset. Blood was collected by leukapheresis, and PBMCs were isolated by Ficoll-Histopaque density gradient centrifugation and then cryopreserved in liquid nitrogen vapor phase. Analytical flow cytometry was used to check the purity and quantity of every magnetically sorted T cell population. From each sorted fraction, genomic DNA was isolated and quantified by UV absorbance on a Nanodrop 2000c. The origin of this receptor is a man aged 18 to 35 in good health. What was sequenced was naive CD4+ T cells sorted from blood. Interpreted using the paper, the cell subset or site label stands for: CD45RA+ positively selected.

The nucleotide sequence is TGTGCCAGCAGCTTAGGGCTAGCGGGGAACTCCTACGAGCAGTACTTC. This translates into CASSLGLAGNSYEQYF. The chain joins TRBV7-2 to TRBJ2-7; the central 9 bases match TRBD2. In the germline V gene, CDR1 corresponds to SGHTA and CDR2 to FQGNSA. Trimmed from V: 1 base; trimmed from J: 0 bases; junction bases lacking a gene match: 4. CDR3 length: 16 amino acids, cysteine to phenylalanine. Of the read, only the CDR3 DNA is kept; its 48 bases are in frame from base 1.